The rows below give T cell receptor beta chains drawn from one sample of a study of early T cells in non-severe SARS-CoV-2 infection. TCRdb re-called the 5' RACE reads with MiXCR, one entry per CDR3 protein. The table records 56,000 or so distinct CDR3 sequences, roughly 10% of them present only once. The sample taken for sequencing was whole blood. Receptors were obtained from an adult who was a healthcare worker with PCR-confirmed SARS-CoV-2 infection or an uninfected control (not recorded which). The CDR3 runs from the conserved cysteine through the conserved F or W. Each record gives: clone size, D gene, V gene, J gene, CDR3 DNA, CDR3 protein. The D gene is left open where the match is weak. Only part of the rows carry a size: once, few, many, or a class if the clone is expanded.

>few|-|TRBV6-2/TRBV6-3|TRBJ2-3
TGTGCCAGCAGTTCCGTCCAAACAGATACGCAGTATTTT
CASSSVQTDTQYF
>few|-|TRBV5-4|TRBJ2-6
TGTGCCAGCAGCTTGGCGGCGACAGCTGGGGCCAACGTCCTGATTTTC
CASSLAATAGANVLIF
>few|TRBD1|TRBV2|TRBJ2-1
TGTGCCAGCAGAAGGGACAGGGGGTACAATGAGCAGTTCTTC
CASRRDRGYNEQFF
>-|-|TRBV20-1|TRBJ1-6
TGCAGTGCTAGAGATCAGGGAGGGAATAATTCACCCCTCCACTTT
CSARDQGGNNSPLHF
>few|TRBD1|TRBV10-3|TRBJ1-1
TGTGCCATCGGAGGGACAGGGTACTTGACTGAAGCTTTCTTT
CAIGGTGYLTEAFF
>-|-|TRBV5-1|TRBJ2-3
TGCGCCAGCAGCCGGGACTTCCCCGTCACAGATACGCAGTATTTT
CASSRDFPVTDTQYF
>-|TRBD1|TRBV12-5|TRBJ1-6
TGTGCTAGTGGTTTGGTAATTTTGGGGACAGGGGCGACAGTAGATAATTCACCCCTCCACTTT
CASGLVILGTGATVDNSPLHF
>many|TRBD2|TRBV27|TRBJ2-2
TGTGCCAGCAGTACTCTAGCGGGAGGTCCCGGGGAGCTGTTTTTT
CASSTLAGGPGELFF
>few|-|TRBV4-1|TRBJ2-7
TGCGCCAGCAGCCGGGCCGGGGCAGGCCAATACTTC
CASSRAGAGQYF
>few|-|TRBV2|TRBJ2-7
TGTGCCAGCAGTGTGGTGGAGCAGTACTTC
CASSVVEQYF
>many|TRBD2|TRBV10-3|TRBJ2-7
TGTGCCGTCGCCGGGACTACTGCCTACGAGCAGTACTTC
CAVAGTTAYEQYF
>few|-|TRBV20-1|TRBJ2-3
TGCAGTGCTAGAGGACCCAGCACAGATACGCAGTATTTT
CSARGPSTDTQYF
>many|-|TRBV7-6|TRBJ2-7
TGTGCCAGCAGCCAGGGCCGTTACGAGCAGTACTTC
CASSQGRYEQYF
>many|-|TRBV9|TRBJ2-2
TGTGCCAGCAATAGGGGAAGCACCGGGGAGCTGTTTTTT
CASNRGSTGELFF
>many|-|TRBV7-9|TRBJ2-2
TGTGCCAGCAGCCCGCGACTCCAGAACACCGGGGAGCTGTTTTTT
CASSPRLQNTGELFF
>many|-|TRBV20-1|TRBJ1-1
TGCAGTGCTAGACTGCAAATCTCCGGCACTGAAGCTTTCTTT
CSARLQISGTEAFF
>few|-|TRBV29-1|TRBJ1-4
TGCAGCGTCCTGCTTAATGAAAAACTGTTTTTT
CSVLLNEKLFF
>-|-|TRBV2|TRBJ1-1
TGTGCCAGCAGTGAAGCGTCAAGGAACACTGAAGCTTTCTTT
CASSEASRNTEAFF
>many|TRBD2|TRBV20-1|TRBJ2-2
TGCAGTGCGGCCGGGGGGTTCGGCGGGGAGCTGTTTTTT
CSAAGGFGGELFF
>-|-|TRBV18|TRBJ1-1
TGTGCCAGCTCAGCGGACAGTGAAGCTTTCTTT
CASSADSEAFF
>few|-|TRBV6-6|TRBJ1-1
TGTGCCAGCAGTTACTCGAACGGCTTGAACACTGAAGCTTTCTTT
CASSYSNGLNTEAFF
>many|TRBD2|TRBV19|TRBJ2-2
TGTGCCGCCTCCGAAGCGGGAGATCTCACCGGGGAGCTGTTTTTT
CAASEAGDLTGELFF
>-|TRBD2|TRBV12-3/TRBV12-4|TRBJ2-2
TGTGCCAGCAGTTTAGGGACTAGCGGGAGATCAGGGGAGCTGTTTTTT
CASSLGTSGRSGELFF
>many|-|TRBV9|TRBJ1-6
TGTGCCAGCAGCCCCAGCCCCCCGGGGGCGTATTCACCCCTCCATTTT
CASSPSPPGAYSPLHF
>few|-|TRBV5-8|TRBJ2-7
TGTGCCAGCAGCTTGGTTGTCGGAAGCTCCTACGAGCAGTACTTC
CASSLVVGSSYEQYF
>many|TRBD1|TRBV15|TRBJ2-5
TGTGCCACCAGCAGGGGACAGGGGGTCGGGGAGACCCAGTACTTC
CATSRGQGVGETQYF
>-|TRBD2|TRBV7-2|TRBJ2-1
TGTGCCAGCAGCTTCCTGGCGGGAGTGATCTACAATGAGCAGTTCTTC
CASSFLAGVIYNEQFF
>-|-|TRBV27|TRBJ2-7
TGTGCCAGCAGCACGGACCGCTACGAGCAGTACTTC
CASSTDRYEQYF
>many|-|TRBV6-1|TRBJ2-1
TGTGCCAGTAACAGGGCAGGCAATGAGCAGTTCTTC
CASNRAGNEQFF
>few|-|TRBV29-1|TRBJ1-1
TGCAGCGCGGGGACGTGGGGCACTGAAGCTTTCTTT
CSAGTWGTEAFF
>many|-|TRBV18|TRBJ2-7
TGTGCCAGCTCACCATTAGGGCAGGACTACGAGCAGTACTTC
CASSPLGQDYEQYF
>many|-|TRBV10-3|TRBJ2-7
TGTGCCAGCAGTGAGTCACTTTTTTCCAGATCCTACGAGCAGTACTTC
CASSESLFSRSYEQYF
>many|-|TRBV12-3/TRBV12-4|TRBJ2-1
TGTGCCAGCAGTTTGTCGCTAGCCAGCGATGAGCAGTTCTTC
CASSLSLASDEQFF
>-|TRBD2|TRBV10-3|TRBJ2-2
TGTGCCACGACTAGCGTAGCCCCGAACACCGGGGAGCTGTTTTTT
CATTSVAPNTGELFF
>-|-|TRBV10-3|TRBJ2-7
TGTGCCACCGGAATCGGTGGAGGCGAGTACGAGCAGTACTTC
CATGIGGGEYEQYF